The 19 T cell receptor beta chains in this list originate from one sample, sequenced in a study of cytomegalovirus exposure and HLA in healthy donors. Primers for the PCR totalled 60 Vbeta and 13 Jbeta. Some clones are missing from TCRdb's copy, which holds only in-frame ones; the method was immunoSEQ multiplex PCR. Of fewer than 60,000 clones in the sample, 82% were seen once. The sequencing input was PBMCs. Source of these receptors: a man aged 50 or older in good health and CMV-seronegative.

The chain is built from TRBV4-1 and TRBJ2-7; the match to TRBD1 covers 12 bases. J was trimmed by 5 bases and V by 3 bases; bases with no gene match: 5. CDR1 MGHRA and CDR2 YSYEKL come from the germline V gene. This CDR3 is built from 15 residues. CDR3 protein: CASSQHGTGGDEQYF. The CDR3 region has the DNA TGCGCCAGCAGCCAGCACGGGACAGGGGGCGACGAGCAGTACTTC.

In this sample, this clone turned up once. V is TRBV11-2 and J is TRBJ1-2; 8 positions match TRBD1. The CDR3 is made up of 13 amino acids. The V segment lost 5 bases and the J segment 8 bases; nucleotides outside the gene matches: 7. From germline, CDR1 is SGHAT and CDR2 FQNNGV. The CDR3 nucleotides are TGTGCCAGCAGCCGGGGACAGGCGCGGGGCTACACCTTC. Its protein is CASSRGQARGYTF.

This chain's CDR3 is CASSYSGFRGTDTQYF. The CDR3 DNA is TGTGCCAGCAGTTACTCGGGGTTCAGGGGCACAGATACGCAGTATTTT. The chain combines TRBV6-5 with TRBJ2-3; D is possibly TRBD1 (5 bases). V was shortened by 0 bases and J by 1 base, with 11 bases between the two germline ends. Germline CDR1 MNHEY, CDR2 SVGAGI. The CDR3 sequence is 16 residues long.

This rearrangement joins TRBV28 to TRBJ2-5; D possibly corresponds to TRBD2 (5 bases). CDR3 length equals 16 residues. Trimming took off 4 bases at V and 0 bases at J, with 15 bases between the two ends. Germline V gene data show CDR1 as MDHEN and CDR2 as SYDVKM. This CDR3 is CASSSEWTGYQETQYF. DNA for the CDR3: TGTGCCAGCAGTTCCGAATGGACGGGGTACCAAGAGACCCAGTACTTC.

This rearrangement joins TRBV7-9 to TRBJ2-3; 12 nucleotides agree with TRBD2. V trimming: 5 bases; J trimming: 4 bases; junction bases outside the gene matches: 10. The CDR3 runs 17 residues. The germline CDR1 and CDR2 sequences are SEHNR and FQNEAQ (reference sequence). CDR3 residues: CASSKRTSGAPADTQYF. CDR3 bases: TGTGCCAGCAGCAAACGGACTAGCGGGGCCCCTGCAGATACGCAGTATTTT.

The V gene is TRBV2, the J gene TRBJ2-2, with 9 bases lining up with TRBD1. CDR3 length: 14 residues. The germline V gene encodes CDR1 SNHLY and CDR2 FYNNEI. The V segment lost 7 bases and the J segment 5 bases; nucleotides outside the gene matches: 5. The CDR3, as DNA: TGTGCCAGCATTGGGACAGGGTTGACCGGGGAGCTGTTTTTT. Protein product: CASIGTGLTGELFF.

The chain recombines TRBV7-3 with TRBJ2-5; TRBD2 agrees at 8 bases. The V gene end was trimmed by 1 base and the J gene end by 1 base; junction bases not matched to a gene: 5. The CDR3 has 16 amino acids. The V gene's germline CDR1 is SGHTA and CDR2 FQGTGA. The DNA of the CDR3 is TGTGCCAGCAGCTTAAATGCGGGGGGAGGCCAAGAGACCCAGTACTTC. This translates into CASSLNAGGGQETQYF.

This chain's CDR3 is CASSIDLLSYNSPLHF. The DNA of the CDR3 is TGTGCCAGTAGTATAGATCTTCTCTCCTATAATTCACCCCTCCACTTT. The rearrangement joins TRBV19 to TRBJ1-6, with D unresolved. CDR3 length: 16 residues. V was pared by 0 bases and J by 0 bases, with 6 bases between. Germline V lookup: CDR1 LNHDA, CDR2 SQIVND (reference sequence).

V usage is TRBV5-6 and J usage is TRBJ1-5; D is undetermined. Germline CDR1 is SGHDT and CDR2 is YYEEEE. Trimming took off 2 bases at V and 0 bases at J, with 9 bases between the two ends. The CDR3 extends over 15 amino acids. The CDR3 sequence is CASSFFRNSNQPQHF. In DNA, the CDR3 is TGTGCCAGCAGCTTTTTCAGGAATAGCAATCAGCCCCAGCATTTT.

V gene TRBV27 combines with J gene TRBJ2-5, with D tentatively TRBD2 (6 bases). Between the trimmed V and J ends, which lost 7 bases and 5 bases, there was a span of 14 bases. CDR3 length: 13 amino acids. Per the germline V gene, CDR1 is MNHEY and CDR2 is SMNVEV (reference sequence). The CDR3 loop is CASKFAGSETQYF. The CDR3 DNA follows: TGTGCCAGCAAATTTGCGGGGTCGGAGACCCAGTACTTC.

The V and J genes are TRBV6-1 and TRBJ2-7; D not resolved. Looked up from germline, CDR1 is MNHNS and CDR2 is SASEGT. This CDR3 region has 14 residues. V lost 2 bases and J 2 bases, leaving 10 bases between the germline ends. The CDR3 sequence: CASSERHVAYEQYF. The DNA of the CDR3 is TGTGCCAGCAGTGAACGACACGTAGCCTACGAGCAGTACTTC.

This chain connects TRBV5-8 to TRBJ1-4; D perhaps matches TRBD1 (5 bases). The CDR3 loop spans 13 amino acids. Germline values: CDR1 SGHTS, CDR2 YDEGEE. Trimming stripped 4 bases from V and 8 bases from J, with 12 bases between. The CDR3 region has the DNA TGTGCCAGCAGCCTTCAGGGATCGGAAAAACTGTTTTTT. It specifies CASSLQGSEKLFF.

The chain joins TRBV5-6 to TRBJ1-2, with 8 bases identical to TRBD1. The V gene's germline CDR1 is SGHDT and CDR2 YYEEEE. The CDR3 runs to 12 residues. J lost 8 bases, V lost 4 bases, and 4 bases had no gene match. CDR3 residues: CASSIQGGGYTF. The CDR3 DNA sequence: TGTGCCAGCAGCATACAGGGGGGCGGCTACACCTTC.

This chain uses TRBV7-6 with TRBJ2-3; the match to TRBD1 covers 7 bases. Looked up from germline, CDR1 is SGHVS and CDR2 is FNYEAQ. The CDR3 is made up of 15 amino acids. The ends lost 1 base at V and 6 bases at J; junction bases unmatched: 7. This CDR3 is CASSLGSGGIDTQYF. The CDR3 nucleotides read TGTGCCAGCAGCTTAGGGTCAGGGGGTATTGATACGCAGTATTTT.

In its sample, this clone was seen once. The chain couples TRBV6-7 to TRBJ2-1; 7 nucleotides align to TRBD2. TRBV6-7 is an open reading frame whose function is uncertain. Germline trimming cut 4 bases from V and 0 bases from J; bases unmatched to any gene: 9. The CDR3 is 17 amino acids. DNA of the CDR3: TGTGCCAGCAGTTCTAACCTGCGGGGGAGCTCCTACAATGAGCAGTTCTTC. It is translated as CASSSNLRGSSYNEQFF.

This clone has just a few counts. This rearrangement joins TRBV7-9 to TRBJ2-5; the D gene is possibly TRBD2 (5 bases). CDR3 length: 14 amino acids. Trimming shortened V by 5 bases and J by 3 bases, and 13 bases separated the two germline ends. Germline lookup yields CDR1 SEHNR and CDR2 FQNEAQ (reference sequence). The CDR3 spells CASSPPPGEETQYF. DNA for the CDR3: TGTGCCAGCAGCCCACCCCCCGGGGAAGAGACCCAGTACTTC.

Here the CDR3 reads CASSQRGNTEAFF. The DNA for the CDR3 is TGTGCCAGCTCCCAGCGGGGGAACACTGAAGCTTTCTTT. The rearrangement links TRBV18 to TRBJ1-1, with D hard to call. Germline V lookup: CDR1 KGHSH, CDR2 LQKENI. Trimming removed 6 bases at V and 1 base at J, with 9 bases between. This CDR3 comprises 13 residues.

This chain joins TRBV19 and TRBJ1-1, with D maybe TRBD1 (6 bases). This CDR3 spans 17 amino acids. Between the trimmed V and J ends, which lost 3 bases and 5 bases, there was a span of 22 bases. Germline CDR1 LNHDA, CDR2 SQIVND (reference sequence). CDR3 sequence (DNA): TGTGCCAGTAGTATTGTCGGGGATGGTGGGGACACGACTGAAGCTTTCTTT. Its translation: CASSIVGDGGDTTEAFF.

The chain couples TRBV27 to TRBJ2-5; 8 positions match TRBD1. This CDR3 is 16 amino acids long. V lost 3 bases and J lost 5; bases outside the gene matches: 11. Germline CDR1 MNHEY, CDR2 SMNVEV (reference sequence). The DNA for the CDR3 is TGTGCCAGCAGTTTCCGTGGGACAGGCGGCCTCGAGACCCAGTACTTC. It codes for CASSFRGTGGLETQYF.